Presented here are 27 T cell receptor beta chains from one specimen sequenced in a study of regulatory T cells in long-lasting Graves disease. Time point reported: persistent/refractory GD, antithyroid drugs over 5 years with positive TRAb. Scientists built the TCR library using RNA that was extracted from PBMCs. Libraries of TCR beta came from iRepertoire HTBI primers plus Arm-PCR of CDR3 regions. MiXCR was run by TCRdb on the multiplex PCR reads, yielding one entry per CDR3 protein. The table lists a few hundred thousand distinct CDR3 sequences, roughly 23% of them singletons. The input for sequencing was peripheral blood mononuclear cells (PBMCs), taken when the disease was refractory, from a patient treated with antithyroid drugs. Receptors were obtained from a female donor with Graves disease.

This clonotype came up many times. CDR3 amino acids: CAISGRREYQETQYF. CDR3 nucleotides: TGTGCCATCAGTGGGAGGCGGGAGTACCAAGAGACCCAGTACTTC. The V and J genes are TRBV10-3 and TRBJ2-5, with 7 nucleotides matching TRBD2. Per the germline V gene, CDR1 is ENHRY and CDR2 is SYGVKD. The CDR3 loop spans 15 amino acids. V was clipped by 4 bases and J by 0 bases; unmatched bases: 5.

The table lists this clonotype with a few counts. The chain joins TRBV15 to TRBJ2-7; D is perhaps TRBD2 (5 bases). Germline assignment: CDR1 LNHNV and CDR2 YYDKDF (reference sequence). There are 12 residues in the CDR3. Trimming removed 6 bases from V and 6 bases from J, with 12 bases in between. The CDR3 here is CATRPGNGEQYF. The CDR3 nucleotides are TGTGCCACCAGGCCGGGAAACGGCGAGCAGTACTTC.

This clonotype was observed many times. This rearrangement joins TRBV7-8 to TRBJ2-7; 7 nucleotides align to TRBD2. The CDR3 runs 18 residues. The V and J ends lost 5 bases and 0 bases, in that order; junction bases with no gene match: 16. The germline V gene encodes CDR1 SGHVS and CDR2 FQNEAQ. The CDR3: CASSLGWASRESSYEQYF. CDR3 nucleotides: TGTGCCAGCAGCCTAGGGTGGGCCTCGCGGGAGAGCTCCTACGAGCAGTACTTC.

This clonotype has a handful of counts. The V and J genes are TRBV10-3 and TRBJ1-5, with 9 bases lining up with TRBD1. The CDR3 runs to 14 residues. The germline CDR1 and CDR2 sequences are ENHRY and SYGVKD. V shed 10 bases, J shed 4 bases, and the junction held 8 bases outside the gene matches. The CDR3, as DNA: TGTGCCACCAAGAGGGGACAGGGAAATCAGCCCCAGCATTTT. Amino acid sequence: CATKRGQGNQPQHF.

This clonotype showed up just a few times. The chain uses TRBV5-1 and TRBJ2-1; TRBD2 is a possible D gene (5 bases). This CDR3 is 14 amino acids long. V lost 1 base and J 9 bases, leaving 14 bases between the germline ends. Germline V CDR1 and CDR2: SGHRS, YFSETQ. This CDR3 is CASSLSPIEGEQFF. DNA for the CDR3: TGCGCCAGCAGCTTGTCACCAATAGAGGGTGAGCAGTTCTTC.

This clonotype was seen repeatedly, ten times or more. The CDR3 region has the DNA TGTGCCAGCAGGGGGACTAGCGGCATGGGAGGGACCCAGTACTTC. Its protein is CASRGTSGMGGTQYF. V is TRBV6-1 and J is TRBJ2-5; 11 positions agree with TRBD2. The CDR3 has 15 residues. With V trimmed by 6 bases and J by 7 bases, 10 bases remained unmatched. Germline CDR1 reads MNHNS; CDR2 reads SASEGT.

About this clonotype: A read error may produce the germline difference seen at one junction end. The chain combines TRBV24-1 with TRBJ1-2; D is ambiguous. Per germline, CDR1 KGHDR and CDR2 SFDVKD. This CDR3 spans 14 amino acids. The CDR3 DNA sequence: TGTGCCACCAATGATCCTTTGATAAAGAATGGCTACACCTTC. Its protein product is CATNDPLIKNGYTF.

Remarks on this clonotype: At one of its ends the junction is not consistent with the germline gene, which may arise from a read error. V usage is TRBV28 and J usage is TRBJ2-6; 7 bases match TRBD2. CDR3 size: 20 residues. Germline loops: CDR1 MDHEN, CDR2 SYDVKM. The CDR3 nucleotides read TGTGCCAGCAGTTTAATCCCTCGATTTGAGGGAGGGTTAGGGGCCAACGTCCAGACTTTC. Translation: CASSLIPRFEGGLGANVQTF.

The rearrangement joins TRBV10-3 to TRBJ2-5, with 9 bases fitting TRBD1. This CDR3 is built from 15 residues. The ends lost 4 bases at V and 5 bases at J; junction bases unmatched: 8. Looked up from germline, CDR1 is ENHRY and CDR2 is SYGVKD. CDR3 sequence (DNA): TGTGCCATCAGTGGTGGGGACAGGGTGATCGAGACCCAGTACTTC. Protein sequence: CAISGGDRVIETQYF.

This clonotype was counted ten times or more. V usage is TRBV27 and J usage is TRBJ2-7, with 10 bases lining up with TRBD1. CDR3 length: 18 amino acids. With V trimmed by 6 bases and J by 1 base, 15 bases remained unmatched. CDR1 is MNHEY and CDR2 is SMNVEV in the germline V gene (reference sequence). CDR3 bases: TGTGCCAGCAGAAACCTCGACAGGGGGCGCGTTCTTTCCTACGAGCAGTACTTC. Translated: CASRNLDRGRVLSYEQYF.

The chain is built from TRBV5-6 and TRBJ2-7; 7 bases are a match to TRBD1. The J segment lost 7 bases and the V segment lost 0 bases, leaving 13 bases of the junction unmatched. This CDR3 region has 16 residues. Per the germline V gene, CDR1 is SGHDT and CDR2 is YYEEEE. The CDR3 nucleotides read TGTGCCAGCAGCTTGGGACAGGGATGGGTCACGGGAGAGCAGTACTTC. It yields the protein CASSLGQGWVTGEQYF.

This clonotype was recorded a few times. V gene TRBV25-1 combines with J gene TRBJ2-1; 9 positions match TRBD1. CDR1 is MGHDK, CDR2 SYGVNS, per germline. Germline trimming cut 4 bases from V and 6 bases from J; bases unmatched to any gene: 10. The CDR3 sequence is 16 residues long. In DNA, the CDR3 is TGTGCCAGCAGTGCAAAACCGGGACAGGGAGGCAATGAGCAGTTCTTC. Protein: CASSAKPGQGGNEQFF.

At least ten counts were recorded for this clonotype. The chain recombines TRBV5-1 with TRBJ2-2; 8 bases align to TRBD1. The junction had 6 bases not matched to a gene; V was cut back by 0 bases and J by 5 bases. Germline CDR1 is SGHRS and CDR2 is YFSETQ. CDR3 length: 16 amino acids. DNA for the CDR3: TGCGCCAGCAGCTTGGTTCAGGGGGCCGGGACCGGGGAGCTGTTTTTT. Translation: CASSLVQGAGTGELFF.

This clonotype was detected ten times or more. J is TRBJ2-7 and V is TRBV5-1, with a tentative D call TRBD1 (6 bases). The CDR3 loop spans 15 amino acids. The germline V and J ends were trimmed by 4 bases and 2 bases, with 16 bases remaining between them. CDR1 is SGHRS and CDR2 is YFSETQ in the germline V gene. CDR3 loop: CASSQPGQRAYEQYF. CDR3 coding DNA: TGCGCCAGCAGCCAGCCTGGACAGCGAGCCTACGAGCAGTACTTC.

Note on this clonotype: A much larger clone differs from this one at a single base, so this may be a read error. This CDR3 fails to terminate in the conserved phenylalanine or tryptophan, so it likely reflects a read error. This rearrangement joins TRBV28 to TRBJ1-2; possibly TRBD1 for D (5 bases). The CDR3 has 14 residues. CDR1 is MDHEN and CDR2 is SYDVKM in the germline V gene. V dropped 6 bases and J dropped 7 bases, with 18 bases sitting between them. CDR3 residues: CASSGAGTYRGYTL. DNA of the CDR3: TGTGCCAGCAGCGGCGCGGGGACCTACCGTGGCTACACCCTC.

Note on this clonotype: Sequence at one end of the junction differs from germline and may be a read error. The chain links TRBV5-1 to TRBJ2-5; D gene uncertain. The CDR3 length is 14 residues. CDR1 and CDR2 from the germline V gene are SGHRS and YFSETQ. CDR3 coding DNA: TGTGCCAGCAGCTGGGCCCCTCGCCAAGAGACCCAGTACTTC. Translated: CASSWAPRQETQYF.

V gene TRBV11-1 combines with J gene TRBJ1-1; perhaps TRBD1 as D (5 bases). This CDR3 is built from 13 residues. CDR1 and CDR2 (germline): SGHAT, FQDESV (reference sequence). The V end lost 6 bases, the J end lost 4 bases, and 12 bases lay between the germline ends. The CDR3 spells CASSSGGGTEAFF. The CDR3 bases are TGTGCCAGCAGTAGCGGGGGGGGCACTGAAGCTTTCTTT.

The V call is TRBV28, the J call TRBJ2-3; D not resolved. CDR3 size: 12 residues. The V gene lost 8 bases and the J gene lost 0 bases, with 6 bases spanning the gap. Germline V gene data show CDR1 as MDHEN and CDR2 as SYDVKM. The DNA of the CDR3 is TGTGCCAGCTTTACTAGCACAGATACGCAGTATTTT. Its translation is CASFTSTDTQYF.

The rearrangement joins TRBV18 to TRBJ2-7; D call uncertain. Germline V lookup: CDR1 KGHSH, CDR2 LQKENI. CDR3 length: 14 amino acids. V lost 2 bases to trimming and J lost 6 bases, with 14 bases between them. For the CDR3, the DNA is TGTGCCAGCTCACCATCGAGGACCTTTCTCGAGCAGTACTTC. This translates into CASSPSRTFLEQYF.

This clonotype showed up just a few times. V gene TRBV7-2 combines with J gene TRBJ2-4; 12 nucleotides agree with TRBD2. Germline V gene data show CDR1 as SGHTA and CDR2 as FQGNSA. The CDR3 has 19 amino acids. V was clipped by 5 bases and J by 8 bases; unmatched bases: 19. The CDR3 DNA reads TGTGCCAGCAGCCCCACAAGGACTAGCGGGACCCCGGCTGCCCACATTCAGTACTTC. The encoded protein is CASSPTRTSGTPAAHIQYF.

The table lists this clonotype with a few counts. This chain uses TRBV2 with TRBJ2-7; D is possibly TRBD1 (6 bases). Germline V gene sequence: CDR1 SNHLY, CDR2 FYNNEI. CDR3 size: 15 residues. V shed 6 bases and J shed 0 bases, with 15 bases lying between them. The CDR3 reads CASRQGRGNSYEQYF. In nucleotides, the CDR3 is TGTGCCAGCAGACAGGGTAGGGGGAACTCCTACGAGCAGTACTTC.

The chain has TRBV19 and TRBJ1-5; maybe TRBD1 (6 bases). The CDR3 contains 16 residues. Germline V gene sequence: CDR1 LNHDA, CDR2 SQIVND (reference sequence). The V end lost 3 bases, the J end lost 6 bases, and 18 bases lay between the germline ends. The CDR3 DNA is TGTGCCAGTAGTATGAACAGGGACCCAGAATCTCAGCCCCAGCATTTT. This sequence encodes CASSMNRDPESQPQHF.

This chain uses TRBV19 with TRBJ2-7; 10 nucleotides align to TRBD1. The trim removed 0 bases at V and 3 bases at J, leaving 5 bases unmatched. CDR1 LNHDA and CDR2 SQIVND come from the germline V gene (reference sequence). The CDR3 has 16 amino acids. CDR3 residues: CASSIDLGQGNYEQYF. The CDR3 DNA sequence: TGTGCCAGTAGTATAGATCTGGGACAGGGGAACTACGAGCAGTACTTC.

The table lists this clonotype with a count of one. The chain carries TRBV14 and TRBJ2-1, with D possibly being TRBD1 (6 bases). This CDR3 is built from 15 residues. Trimming took 0 bases from V and 2 from J, leaving 8 bases between them. Germline CDR1 reads SGHDN; CDR2 reads FVKESK. The CDR3 region is CASSQDWGPYNEQFF. In nucleotides, the CDR3 is TGTGCCAGCAGCCAAGACTGGGGGCCCTACAATGAGCAGTTCTTC.

The table lists this clonotype with many counts. At one end the junction does not follow the germline gene, possibly because of a read error. This chain connects TRBV11-2 to TRBJ1-1; no clear D gene. This CDR3 comprises 10 residues. Germline lookup yields CDR1 SGHAT and CDR2 FQNNGV. The chain's CDR3 is CASSIEEAFF. Written as DNA, the CDR3 is TGTGCCAGCAGCATAGAAGAAGCTTTCTTT.

The CDR3: CASSLGGTNSPLHF. CDR3 nucleotides: TGTGCCAGCAGCTTAGGGGGTACTAATTCACCCCTCCACTTT. The chain employs TRBV7-6 and TRBJ1-6; no clear D. Trimming removed 1 base at V and 6 bases at J, with 7 bases between. From germline, CDR1 is SGHVS and CDR2 FNYEAQ. This CDR3 contains 14 residues.

This clonotype was detected ten times or more. The chain links TRBV28 to TRBJ2-2; 7 bases are a match to TRBD1. The CDR3 has 15 residues. The V gene's germline CDR1 is MDHEN and CDR2 SYDVKM. V shed 7 bases, J shed 7 bases, and the junction held 12 bases outside the gene matches. CDR3 sequence reads: CASTVQQGSVGELFF. As DNA, the CDR3 is TGTGCCAGCACCGTCCAACAGGGGTCGGTCGGGGAGCTGTTTTTT. Looking up the rest from reference TRBV28 and TRBJ2-2 gives the full variable domain: DVKVTQSSRYLVKRTGEKVFLECVQDMDHENMFWYRQDPGLGLRLIYFSYDVKMKEKGDIPEGYSVSREKKERFSLILESASTNQTSMYLCASTVQQGSVGELFFGEGSRLTVL.